These 14 T cell receptor beta chains were sequenced from one sample in a study of shared clonotypes between healthy human individuals. TCRdb keeps only in-frame clones here, not all; method: immunoSEQ multiplex PCR. The table has 950,000 to 1,300,000 clones, approximately 76% seen once; the top ten hold 1.4% to 1.5%. Sequencing used memory CD4+ T cells sorted from blood. Subset given: CD45RA-negative fraction. Receptors were obtained from a man younger than 30 in good health.

The chain combines TRBV2 with TRBJ2-3; 9 nucleotides agree with TRBD2. Germline lookup yields CDR1 SNHLY and CDR2 FYNNEI. This CDR3 has 21 amino acids. After removal of 4 bases from V and 7 bases from J, the junction contained 27 bases not matched to a gene. The CDR3 sequence is CASSAGRGIAGDTVSVNTQYF. DNA for the CDR3: TGTGCCAGCAGTGCAGGGAGGGGGATAGCGGGAGACACCGTTTCCGTAAATACGCAGTATTTT.

This sequence joins TRBV7-2 and TRBJ2-3; maybe TRBD2 (6 bases). Trimming pared 1 base from V and 0 bases from J, leaving 8 bases between. CDR1 is SGHTA and CDR2 is FQGNSA in the germline V gene. This CDR3 region has 15 residues. The CDR3 DNA reads as TGTGCCAGCAGCTTAGTCGGGACTAGCACAGATACGCAGTATTTT. Encoded protein: CASSLVGTSTDTQYF.

This clone was seen once. The J gene is TRBJ2-3, the V gene TRBV28, with unresolved D. The CDR3 runs 15 residues. CDR1 MDHEN and CDR2 SYDVKM come from the germline V gene. V lost 3 bases to trimming and J lost 0 bases, with 10 bases between them. CDR3 in DNA: TGTGCCAGCAGTTTTCGGTTCACTAGCACAGATACGCAGTATTTT. Protein product: CASSFRFTSTDTQYF.

The chain uses TRBV6-6 and TRBJ1-1; no definite D call. The ends were cut back, 8 bases at V and 6 bases at J, with 16 bases in the middle. The CDR3 totals 13 residues. Germline CDR1 is MNHNY and CDR2 is SVGAGI (reference sequence). The CDR3 DNA sequence: TGTGCCAGCGCCAGACTCAGCCCTCCTGAAGCTTTCTTT. This encodes CASARLSPPEAFF.

This rearrangement joins TRBV6-1 to TRBJ1-2; D is uncertain. The CDR3 has 12 amino acids. Germline loops: CDR1 MNHNS, CDR2 SASEGT. V was clipped by 3 bases and J by 4 bases, with 6 bases between them. CDR3 nucleotides: TGTGCCAGCAGTGAGAGAGTCTATGGCTACACCTTC. Translation gives CASSERVYGYTF.

The J gene is TRBJ2-7, the V gene TRBV28; TRBD1 might be the D (5 bases). V was pared by 6 bases and J by 5 bases, with 14 bases between. The germline V gene encodes CDR1 MDHEN and CDR2 SYDVKM. The CDR3 sequence is 13 residues long. The CDR3 coding sequence is TGTGCCAGCAGCTACTCACCGACAGACGAGCAGTACTTC. Translating gives CASSYSPTDEQYF.

The rearrangement joins TRBV2 to TRBJ2-1, with TRBD2 matching 8 bases. J was trimmed by 4 bases and V by 6 bases; bases with no gene match: 8. The germline V gene has CDR1 SNHLY and CDR2 FYNNEI. This CDR3 is built from 15 residues. The CDR3 sequence is CASRGGGRLYNEQFF. Here the CDR3 DNA reads TGTGCCAGCAGAGGAGGCGGGAGGTTATACAATGAGCAGTTCTTC.

The genes are TRBV15 and TRBJ2-3, with 9 bases fitting TRBD1. The CDR3 has 15 residues. The V gene's germline CDR1 is LNHNV and CDR2 YYDKDF (reference sequence). J was trimmed by 3 bases and V by 1 base; bases with no gene match: 2. The CDR3 nucleotides are TGTGCCACCAGCAGAGGGACAGGGGTAACAGATACGCAGTATTTT. Amino acids: CATSRGTGVTDTQYF.

This clone has more than one count but fewer than ten. The chain carries TRBV29-1 and TRBJ1-2, with TRBD1 matching 9 bases. Trimming at V came to 7 bases and at J to 6 bases, leaving 9 bases not matched to a gene. Germline-derived CDR1 and CDR2 are SQVTM and ANQGSEA. The CDR3 is made up of 13 amino acids. In nucleotides, the CDR3 is TGCAGCGCAGGACAGGGGTCGATCCATGGCTACACCTTC. Amino acids: CSAGQGSIHGYTF.

About this clone itself: Additional DNA sequences in this sample encode the identical CDR3. The gene calls are TRBV29-1 and TRBJ2-3; 12 positions agree with TRBD2. Germline CDR1 SQVTM, CDR2 ANQGSEA. V shed 4 bases, J shed 2 bases, and the junction held 4 bases outside the gene matches. The CDR3 extends over 15 amino acids. The CDR3 loop is CSVVLAGGPTDTQYF. The CDR3 nucleotides read TGCAGCGTTGTACTAGCGGGGGGCCCCACAGATACGCAGTATTTT.

The V and J genes are TRBV2 and TRBJ2-3; D gene ambiguous. Trimming cost V 7 bases and J 6 bases, with 17 bases left between them. Per the germline V gene, CDR1 is SNHLY and CDR2 is FYNNEI. This CDR3 has 14 amino acids. CDR3 amino acids: CASTMDVGRDTQYF. CDR3 nucleotides: TGTGCCAGCACTATGGACGTCGGCAGGGATACGCAGTATTTT.

The chain carries TRBV2 and TRBJ1-5; 9 nucleotides align to TRBD1. The CDR3 spans 17 residues. In germline, CDR1 is SNHLY, CDR2 FYNNEI. V lost 4 bases to trimming and J lost 0 bases; unmatched junction nucleotides: 7. The chain's CDR3 is CASSGDRGVNSNQPQHF. Here the CDR3 DNA reads TGTGCCAGCAGTGGAGACAGGGGGGTTAATAGCAATCAGCCCCAGCATTTT.

This clone appeared a few times. V usage is TRBV9 and J usage is TRBJ1-6, with D possibly matching TRBD1 (5 bases). Germline lookup yields CDR1 SGDLS and CDR2 YYNGEE. CDR3 length: 15 residues. The V and J ends lost 3 bases and 3 bases respectively, with 10 bases between them. As DNA, the CDR3 is TGTGCCAGCAGCGAGGGACCGGACTATAATTCACCCCTCCACTTT. Translated: CASSEGPDYNSPLHF. The variable domain in full, completed from reference TRBV9 and TRBJ1-6, reads DSGVTQTPKHLITATGQRVTLRCSPRSGDLSVYWYQQSLDQGLQFLIQYYNGEERAKGNILERFSAQQFPDLHSELNLSSLELGDSALYFCASSEGPDYNSPLHFGNGTRLTVT.

The chain couples TRBV11-2 to TRBJ2-7; 7 nucleotides align to TRBD2. V trimming: 1 base; J trimming: 0 bases; junction bases outside the gene matches: 6. Germline values: CDR1 SGHAT, CDR2 FQNNGV. CDR3 length equals 16 residues. CDR3 region: CASSLVGGTASYEQYF. Here the CDR3 DNA reads TGTGCCAGCAGCTTAGTCGGGGGGACGGCCTCCTACGAGCAGTACTTC.